This T cell receptor beta chain derives from a study of vaccination and CD4 T cells after COVID-19. Study observations and caveats: Among those convalescent, a median 86.3% of reactive clones emerged solely post-vaccination.

Treatment defined: 10-day PBMC culture with coronavirus spike peptide pools or control peptides (ViraFEST assay). Samples of CD4+ T cells were obtained from the unexposed donor before the COVID-19 pandemic (2011-2018). At the Johns Hopkins FTIC core, DNA taken from cultured CD4+ T cells was sequenced by way of the Oncomine TCR Beta short-read assay. The genomic DNA was obtained from cultured CD4+ T cells by extraction with the QIAamp micro DNA kit. TCRdb itself ran the PCR reads through MiXCR, one entry per CDR3 protein. The sample lists about 2,200 distinct CDR3 sequences, about 43% occurring once. The CDR3 extends over 21 amino acids. Germline V CDR1 and CDR2: SGHTA, FQGNSA. The J segment lost 0 bases and the V segment lost 5 bases, leaving 18 bases of the junction unmatched. This clonotype was detected a few times. The target antigen is unknown.

J is TRBJ2-1 and V is TRBV7-2, with TRBD2 matching over 11 bases. The TCR originated in a human donor in good health. Sequenced material: CD4+ T cells from blood, cultured in vitro. The CDR3 region has the DNA TGTGCCAGCAGCCACCCGGCTAGCGTGGCTAGCGGGGGGAGCTCCTACAATGAGCAGTTCTTC. The encoded protein is CASSHPASVASGGSSYNEQFF.